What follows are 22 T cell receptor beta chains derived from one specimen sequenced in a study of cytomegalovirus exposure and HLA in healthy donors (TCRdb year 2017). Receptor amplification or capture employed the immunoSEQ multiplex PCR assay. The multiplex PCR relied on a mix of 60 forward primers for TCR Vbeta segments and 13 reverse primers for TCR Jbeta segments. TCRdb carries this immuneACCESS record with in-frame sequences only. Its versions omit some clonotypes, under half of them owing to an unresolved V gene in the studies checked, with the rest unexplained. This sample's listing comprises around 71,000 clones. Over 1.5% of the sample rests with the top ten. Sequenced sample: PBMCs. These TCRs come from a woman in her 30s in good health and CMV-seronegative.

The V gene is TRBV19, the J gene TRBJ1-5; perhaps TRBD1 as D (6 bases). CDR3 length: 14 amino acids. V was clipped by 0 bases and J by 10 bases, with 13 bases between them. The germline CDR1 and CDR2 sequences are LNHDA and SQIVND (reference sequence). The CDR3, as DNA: TGTGCCAGTAGTATAGAACGCGGGGGCTCACCCCAGCATTTT. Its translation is CASSIERGGSPQHF.

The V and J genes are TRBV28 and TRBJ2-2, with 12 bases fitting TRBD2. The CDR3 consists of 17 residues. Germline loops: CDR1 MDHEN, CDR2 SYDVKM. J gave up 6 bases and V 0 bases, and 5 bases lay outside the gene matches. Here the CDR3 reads CASSLWRLAGGPGELFF. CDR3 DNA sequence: TGTGCCAGCAGTTTATGGCGGCTAGCGGGAGGGCCCGGGGAGCTGTTTTTT.

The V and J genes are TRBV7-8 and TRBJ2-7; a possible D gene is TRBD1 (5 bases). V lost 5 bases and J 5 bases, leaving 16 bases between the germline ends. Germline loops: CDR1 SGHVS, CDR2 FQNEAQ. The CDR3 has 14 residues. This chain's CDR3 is CASSPRQIYHEQYF. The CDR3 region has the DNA TGTGCCAGCAGCCCACGACAGATTTACCACGAGCAGTACTTC.

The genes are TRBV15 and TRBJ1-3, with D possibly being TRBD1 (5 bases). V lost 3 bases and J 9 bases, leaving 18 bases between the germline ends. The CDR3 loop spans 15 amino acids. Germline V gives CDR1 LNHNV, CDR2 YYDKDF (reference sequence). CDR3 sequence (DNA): TGTGCCACCAGCAGCGCGGGGGAATCTTATGGCACCATATATTTT. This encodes CATSSAGESYGTIYF.

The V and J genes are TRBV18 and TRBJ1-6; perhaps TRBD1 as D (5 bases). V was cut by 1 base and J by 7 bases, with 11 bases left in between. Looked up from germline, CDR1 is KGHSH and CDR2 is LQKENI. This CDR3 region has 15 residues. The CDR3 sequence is CASSPQGTINSPLHF. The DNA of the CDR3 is TGTGCCAGCTCACCACAGGGGACTATCAATTCACCCCTCCACTTT.

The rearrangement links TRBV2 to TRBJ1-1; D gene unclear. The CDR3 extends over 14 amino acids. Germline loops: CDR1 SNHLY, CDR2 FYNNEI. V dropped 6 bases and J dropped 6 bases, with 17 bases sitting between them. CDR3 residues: CASRSPGRVSEAFF. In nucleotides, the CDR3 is TGTGCCAGCAGATCACCCGGGCGGGTTTCTGAAGCTTTCTTT.

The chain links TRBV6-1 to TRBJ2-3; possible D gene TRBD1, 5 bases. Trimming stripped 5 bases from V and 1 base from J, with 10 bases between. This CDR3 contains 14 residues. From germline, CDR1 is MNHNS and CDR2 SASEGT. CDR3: CASSPWGGTDTQYF. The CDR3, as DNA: TGTGCCAGCAGTCCATGGGGCGGCACAGATACGCAGTATTTT.

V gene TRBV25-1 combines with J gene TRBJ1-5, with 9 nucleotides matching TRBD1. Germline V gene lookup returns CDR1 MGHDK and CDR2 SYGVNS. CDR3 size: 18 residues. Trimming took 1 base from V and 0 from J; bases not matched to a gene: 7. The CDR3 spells CASSEWGTGPYSNQPQHF. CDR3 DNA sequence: TGTGCCAGCAGTGAATGGGGGACAGGGCCATATAGCAATCAGCCCCAGCATTTT.

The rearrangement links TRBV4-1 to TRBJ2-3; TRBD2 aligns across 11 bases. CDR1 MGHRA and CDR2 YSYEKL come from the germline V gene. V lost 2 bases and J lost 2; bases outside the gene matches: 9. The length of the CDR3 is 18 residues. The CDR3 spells CASSQRRLAGGPTDTQYF. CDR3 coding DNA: TGCGCCAGCAGCCAAAGGAGGCTAGCGGGAGGTCCCACAGATACGCAGTATTTT.

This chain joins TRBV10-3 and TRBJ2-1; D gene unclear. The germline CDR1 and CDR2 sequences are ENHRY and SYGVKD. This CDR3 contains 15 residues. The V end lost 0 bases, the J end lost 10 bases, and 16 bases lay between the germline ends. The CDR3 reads CAISESLTPEEEQFF. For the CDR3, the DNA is TGTGCCATCAGTGAGTCGTTGACTCCCGAGGAGGAGCAGTTCTTC.

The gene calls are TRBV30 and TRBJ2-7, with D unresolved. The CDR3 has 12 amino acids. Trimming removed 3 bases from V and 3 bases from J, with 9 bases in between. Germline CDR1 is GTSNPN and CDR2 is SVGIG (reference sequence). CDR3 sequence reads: CAWSAAGYEQYF. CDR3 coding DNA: TGTGCCTGGAGCGCCGCCGGCTACGAGCAGTACTTC.

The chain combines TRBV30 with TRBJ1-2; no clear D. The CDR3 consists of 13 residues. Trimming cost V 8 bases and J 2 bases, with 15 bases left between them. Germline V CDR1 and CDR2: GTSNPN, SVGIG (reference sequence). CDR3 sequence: CARTTGMNYGYTF. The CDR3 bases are TGTGCCCGTACGACCGGGATGAACTATGGCTACACCTTC.

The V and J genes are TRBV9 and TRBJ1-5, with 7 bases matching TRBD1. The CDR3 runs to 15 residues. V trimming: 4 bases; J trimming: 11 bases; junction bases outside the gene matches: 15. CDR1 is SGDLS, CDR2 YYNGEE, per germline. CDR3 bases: TGTGCCAGCAGCCTAACAGGGGAGGTCCACCAGACCCAGCATTTT. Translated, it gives CASSLTGEVHQTQHF. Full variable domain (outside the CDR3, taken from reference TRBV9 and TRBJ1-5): DSGVTQTPKHLITATGQRVTLRCSPRSGDLSVYWYQQSLDQGLQFLIQYYNGEERAKGNILERFSAQQFPDLHSELNLSSLELGDSALYFCASSLTGEVHQTQHFGDGTRLSIL.

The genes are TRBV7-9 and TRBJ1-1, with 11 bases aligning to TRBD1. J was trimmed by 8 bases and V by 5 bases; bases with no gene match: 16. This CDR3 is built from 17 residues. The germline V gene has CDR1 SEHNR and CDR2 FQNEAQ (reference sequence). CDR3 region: CASSPLAGGQGEAEAFF. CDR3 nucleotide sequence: TGTGCCAGCAGCCCTTTGGCTGGGGGACAGGGGGAAGCAGAAGCTTTCTTT. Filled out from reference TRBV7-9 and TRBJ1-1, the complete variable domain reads DTGVSQNPRHKITKRGQNVTFRCDPISEHNRLYWYRQTLGQGPEFLTYFQNEAQLEKSRLLSDRFSAERPKGSFSTLEIQRTEQGDSAMYLCASSPLAGGQGEAEAFFGQGTRLTVV.

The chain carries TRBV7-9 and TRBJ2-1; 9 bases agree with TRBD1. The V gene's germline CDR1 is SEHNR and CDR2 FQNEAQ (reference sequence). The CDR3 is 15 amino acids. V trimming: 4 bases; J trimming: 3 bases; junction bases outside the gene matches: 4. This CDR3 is CASSSRDRVYNEQFF. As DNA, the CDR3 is TGTGCCAGCAGCTCCCGGGACAGGGTCTACAATGAGCAGTTCTTC.

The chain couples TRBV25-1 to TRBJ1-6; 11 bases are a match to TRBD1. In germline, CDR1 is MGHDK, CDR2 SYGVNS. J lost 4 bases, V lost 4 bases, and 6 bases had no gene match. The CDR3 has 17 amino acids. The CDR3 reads CASSARTGGPYNSPLHF. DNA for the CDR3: TGTGCCAGCAGTGCACGGACAGGGGGCCCTTATAATTCACCCCTCCACTTT.

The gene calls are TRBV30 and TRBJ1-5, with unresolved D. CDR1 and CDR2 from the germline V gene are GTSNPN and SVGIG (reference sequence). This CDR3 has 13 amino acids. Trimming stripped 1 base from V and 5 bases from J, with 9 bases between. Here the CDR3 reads CAWSGQEYQPQHF. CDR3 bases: TGTGCCTGGAGTGGTCAGGAATATCAGCCCCAGCATTTT.

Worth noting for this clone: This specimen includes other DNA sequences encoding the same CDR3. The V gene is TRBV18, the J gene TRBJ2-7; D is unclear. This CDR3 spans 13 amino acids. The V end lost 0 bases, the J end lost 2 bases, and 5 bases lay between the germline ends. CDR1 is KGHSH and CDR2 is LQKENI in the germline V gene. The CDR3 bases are TGTGCCAGCTCACCACCGTCAGCCTACGAGCAGTACTTC. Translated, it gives CASSPPSAYEQYF.

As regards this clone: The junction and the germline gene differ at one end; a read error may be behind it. In DNA form, the CDR3 reads TGTGCTAGCAGCCCCGCGGGTATTGTGCAGTATTTT. Its protein is CASSPAGIVQYF. The rearrangement links TRBV7-7 to TRBJ2-3, with a possible D match to TRBD2 (5 bases). This CDR3 spans 12 amino acids. Per the germline V gene, CDR1 is SSHAT and CDR2 is FNYEAQ (reference sequence).

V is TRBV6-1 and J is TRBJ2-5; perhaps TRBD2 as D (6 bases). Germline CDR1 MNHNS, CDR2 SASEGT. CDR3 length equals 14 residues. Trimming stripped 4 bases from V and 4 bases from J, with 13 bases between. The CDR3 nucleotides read TGTGCCAGCAGTGCTCGCACTAGCCTAGAGACCCAGTACTTC. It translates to CASSARTSLETQYF.

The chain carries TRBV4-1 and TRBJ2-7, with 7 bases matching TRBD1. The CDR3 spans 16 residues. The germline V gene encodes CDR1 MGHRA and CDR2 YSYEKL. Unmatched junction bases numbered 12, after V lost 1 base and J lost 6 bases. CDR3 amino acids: CASSQGQERGQAEQYF. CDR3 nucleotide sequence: TGCGCCAGCAGCCAAGGGCAGGAAAGGGGGCAGGCCGAGCAGTACTTC.

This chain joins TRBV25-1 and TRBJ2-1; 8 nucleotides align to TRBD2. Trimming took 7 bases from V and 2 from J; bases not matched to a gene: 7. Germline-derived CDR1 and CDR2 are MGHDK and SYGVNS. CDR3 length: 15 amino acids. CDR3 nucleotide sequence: TGTGCCAGCATGGCTAGCGGGTCTGCCTACAATGAGCAGTTCTTC. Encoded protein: CASMASGSAYNEQFF.